This entry concerns a single T cell receptor beta chain. Here the CDR3 omits its conserved ending phenylalanine or tryptophan, so a read error is the likely source. The limits of the CDR3 on the DNA are not certain, so only TCRdb's listed CDR3 is given. The template was RNA from unsorted bulk tissue. More than 3 cm separated this lung sample from the edge of the tumor. A modified ARM-PCR protocol with three rounds of nested PCR amplified TCRbeta. TCRdb analysed the multiplex PCR reads with MiXCR anew, one entry per CDR3 protein. Of some 100,000 distinct CDR3 sequences in the sample, 50% to 70% are singletons; the top ten hold roughly 20%. These data belong to a study of tumor and adjacent non-tumor tissue in lung cancer. The CDR3 length is 15 residues, termini included. Per germline, CDR1 SGHAT and CDR2 FQNNGV.

The clonotype was recovered from a man younger than 45 with non-small cell lung cancer. The chain links TRBV11-2 to TRBJ2-1; TRBD1 is the table's D call, not checked against the DNA. The specimen was distant non-tumor lung tissue. This chain's CDR3 is CASSPWTGHYNEHFI.